This T cell receptor beta chain was identified in a study of vaccination and CD4 T cells after COVID-19. Study details: The BNT162b2 or mRNA-1273 vaccine was given to participants in two doses. Researchers treated cells with overlapping spike peptides taken from SARS-CoV-2, HCoV-NL63, HCoV-OC43 and HCoV-229E.

Sequencing of the DNA from cultured CD4+ T cells was carried out with the Oncomine TCR Beta short-read assay. From the PCR reads, TCRdb called clonotypes with MiXCR, one entry per CDR3 protein. The table lists around 21,000 distinct CDR3 sequences, 56% of them singletons, with around 9.6% in the top ten. As for treatment: approximately nine-day PBMC culture with coronavirus spike peptide pools or control peptides (ViraFEST assay). Researchers reported culturing 2.1 million or so PBMCs per well with 8 to 10 IU/ml IL-2 and approximately 9.4 ug/ml peptide pools. Per the germline V gene, CDR1 is SEHNR and CDR2 is FQNEAQ (reference sequence). V lost 5 bases to trimming and J lost 5 bases, with 13 bases between them. The CDR3 has 14 amino acids. This clonotype turned up a few times. The antigen remains unidentified.

Material: CD4+ T cells from blood, cultured in vitro. V usage is TRBV7-9 and J usage is TRBJ1-3; D unclear. The source is a human donor who had recovered from COVID-19. The CDR3 loop reads CASSDSLRRNTIYF. The CDR3 DNA is TGTGCCAGCAGCGACTCCCTTCGACGAAACACCATATATTTT.